In this sample, the clone carrying this TCR beta chain turned up a few times. Its matching antigen is unknown. V lost 2 bases to trimming and J lost 0 bases, with 8 bases between them. Germline assignment: CDR1 MNHEY and CDR2 SVGAGI. This CDR3 region has 15 residues. This specimen belongs to a study of response to subunit inactivated influenza vaccine. Findings and limits, study-wide: The authors proposed limited new T cell recruitment per seasonal influenza vaccination.

TCRdb passed the RT-PCR reads through MiXCR, listing each CDR3 protein once. The sample includes a few hundred thousand distinct CDR3 sequences, approximately 7.8% of them seen just once. The specimen was PBMCs from blood, collected 23 months after vaccination. The sequence was collected from a man aged 45-69 years who received an inactivated influenza vaccine. The chain employs TRBV6-5 and TRBJ1-3; a weak D match, TRBD1 (5 bases). The CDR3 protein is CASSYQGYSGNTIYF. The DNA for the CDR3 is TGTGCCAGCAGTTACCAGGGTTACTCTGGAAACACCATATATTTT.